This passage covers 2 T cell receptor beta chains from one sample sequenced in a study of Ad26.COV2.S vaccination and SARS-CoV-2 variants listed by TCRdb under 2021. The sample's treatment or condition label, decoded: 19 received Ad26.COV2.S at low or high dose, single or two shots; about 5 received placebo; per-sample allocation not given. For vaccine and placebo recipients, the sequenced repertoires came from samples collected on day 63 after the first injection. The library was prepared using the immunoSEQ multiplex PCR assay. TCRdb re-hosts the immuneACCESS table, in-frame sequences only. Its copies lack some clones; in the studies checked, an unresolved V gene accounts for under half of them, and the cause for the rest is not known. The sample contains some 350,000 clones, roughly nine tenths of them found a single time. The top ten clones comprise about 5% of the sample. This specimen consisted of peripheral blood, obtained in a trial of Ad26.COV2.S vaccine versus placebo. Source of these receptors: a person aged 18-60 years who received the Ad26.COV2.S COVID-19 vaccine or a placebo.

For the CDR3, the DNA is TGCAGCGTTGACTCTGGGGACTATCCCTACGAGCAGTACTTC. Translation: CSVDSGDYPYEQYF. The chain links TRBV29-1 to TRBJ2-7; 7 bases are shared with TRBD2. The V gene end was trimmed by 3 bases and the J gene end by 2 bases; junction bases not matched to a gene: 7. The CDR3 has 14 amino acids. Germline CDR1 and CDR2: SQVTM and ANQGSEA.

The CDR3 spells CASSFGTDYGYTF. In DNA, the CDR3 is TGTGCCAGCAGTTTCGGGACAGACTATGGCTACACCTTC. The chain combines TRBV27 with TRBJ1-2; 7 bases agree with TRBD1. Germline V gene data show CDR1 as MNHEY and CDR2 as SMNVEV (reference sequence). V lost 3 bases, J lost 3 bases, and 1 base stayed unmatched. The CDR3 loop spans 13 amino acids.